This T cell receptor beta chain was obtained from a study of cytomegalovirus exposure and HLA in healthy donors. Study background: Within an early data release were about 85 million unique TCRs drawn from HLA-typed donors. Points from the study as a whole: Most observed TCR sequences were rare, whereas some public TCRs were detected in many donors. In vitro, a few CMV-associated chains proved specific for CMV antigens. Later analysis suggested links between common viral pathogens and several top significant clusters.

Primers: 60 Vbeta forward and 13 Jbeta reverse. Profiling relied on immunoSEQ multiplex PCR, and the TCRdb table lists in-frame clones only, not all of them. This sample has about 130,000 clones; roughly four fifths occur once, and the top ten carry around 1.8%. In the case of this clone: Antigen unknown.

This TCR came from a woman aged 45-59 years in good health and CMV-seronegative. Sequencing was carried out using PBMCs.

The chain's CDR3 is CASSHLLWSQGRNIETQYF. DNA for the CDR3: TGTGCCAGCAGCCACCTCTTATGGTCTCAGGGGAGAAACATCGAGACCCAGTACTTC. This chain links TRBV14 with TRBJ2-5; D may be TRBD1 (6 bases). This CDR3 has 19 residues. Germline CDR1 and CDR2: SGHDN and FVKESK. With 3 bases removed from V and 5 bases from J, the gap between germline ends came to 28 bases.